This record looks at one T cell receptor beta chain sequence and its context. Only in-frame clones appear in the TCRdb table, and some are missing; sequencing was by immunoSEQ multiplex PCR. Of more than 450,000 clones in the sample, 75% to 85% are singletons; the top ten hold 10% to 15%. This sample is drawn from a study of shared clonotypes between healthy human individuals. Trimming took 5 bases from V and 8 from J; bases not matched to a gene: 7. The germline gives CDR1 MDHEN, CDR2 SYDVKM. CDR3 length equals 14 residues. Material for sequencing was PBMCs. The source of this sequence is a woman between 35 and 50 years old in good health. Some clones in this sample may be carry-over from other donors' samples. The rearrangement links TRBV28 to TRBJ1-4; 8 bases match TRBD1. The CDR3 sequence is CASSIQGVEEKLFF. The CDR3 DNA follows: TGTGCCAGCAGTATACAGGGGGTAGAGGAAAAACTGTTTTTT.